What follows are 14 T cell receptor beta chains derived from one specimen sequenced in a study of T cells in Graves' hyperthyroidism and ophthalmopathy (dated by TCRdb to between 2018 and 2021). Receptor amplification or capture employed multiplex PCR. Sequencing was performed on an Illumina HiSeq 2000. Amplification of TCR beta CDR3 regions was carried out from RNA transcripts. For the first round of RT-PCR on the TCR CDR3, the HTBI primer set was used together with the Qiagen OneStep RT-PCR kit. TCRdb redid the processing of the public reads, applying fastp at Q25 and MiXCR, and retained in-frame beta chains. Rows matching on CDR3 protein sequence are summarized as one entry with the most common DNA and genes. This sample comprises over 550,000 distinct CDR3 sequences, approximately 16% of them detected only once. Clones ranked in the top ten supply 18% of the sample. Sample: blood. The receptors here all came from a woman under 30 with Graves' hyperthyroidism.

The V call is TRBV19, the J call TRBJ2-5; D gene ambiguous. This CDR3 contains 13 residues. From germline, CDR1 is LNHDA and CDR2 SQIVND (reference sequence). The V gene lost 6 bases and the J gene lost 3 bases, with 11 bases spanning the gap. CDR3 residues: CASRGRSEETQYF. The CDR3 bases are TGTGCCAGTAGGGGCAGATCGGAAGAGACCCAGTACTTC.

The V call is TRBV11-3, the J call TRBJ2-7; D possibly corresponds to TRBD1 (6 bases). The CDR3 covers 16 residues. The V gene lost 0 bases and the J gene lost 0 bases, with 12 bases spanning the gap. CDR1 SGHNT and CDR2 YENEEA come from the germline V gene. The CDR3 nucleotides are TGTGCCAGCAGCTTAGATTTGTGGGGGCGCTCCTACGAGCAGTACTTC. Protein product: CASSLDLWGRSYEQYF.

As DNA, the CDR3 is TGTGCCACCAGCCCAGATTACAGGACTAAGGCCACAGATACGCAGTATTTT. As protein: CATSPDYRTKATDTQYF. This chain links TRBV15 with TRBJ2-3; TRBD2 is a possible D gene (6 bases). Trimming cost V 5 bases and J 2 bases, with 20 bases left between them. Germline V CDR1 and CDR2: LNHNV, YYDKDF (reference sequence). The CDR3 runs 17 residues.

This clonotype came up many times. The V gene is TRBV6-2 or TRBV6-3, the J gene TRBJ1-2; no clear D. There are 14 residues in the CDR3. The V end was cut by 6 bases, the J end by 4 bases, with 15 bases between. CDR1 MNHEY and CDR2 SVGEGT come from the germline V gene. CDR3 nucleotide sequence: TGTGCCAGCAGACCCGACGGAAGCATCTATGGCTACACCTTC. It specifies CASRPDGSIYGYTF.

The sample holds many counts of this clonotype. The genes are TRBV28 and TRBJ2-7; 8 bases agree with TRBD2. Germline V gene sequence: CDR1 MDHEN, CDR2 SYDVKM. Unmatched junction bases numbered 4, after V lost 4 bases and J lost 2 bases. The CDR3 is 14 amino acids. The CDR3 loop is CASSSGGLTYEQYF. Written as DNA, the CDR3 is TGTGCCAGCAGTTCGGGAGGGTTAACCTACGAGCAGTACTTC.

This clonotype occurred a few times. The rearrangement joins TRBV7-6 to TRBJ2-1; no clear D gene. The CDR3 loop spans 15 amino acids. V was pared by 1 base and J by 5 bases, with 12 bases between. Germline V gene data show CDR1 as SGHVS and CDR2 as FNYEAQ. The CDR3 loop reads CASSLGPGQNNEQFF. DNA of the CDR3: TGTGCCAGCAGCTTAGGGCCAGGTCAAAACAATGAGCAGTTCTTC. Full variable domain (remainder filled in from reference TRBV7-6 and TRBJ2-1): GAGVSQSPRYKVTKRGQDVALRCDPISGHVSLYWYRQALGQGPEFLTYFNYEAQQDKSGLPNDRFSAERPEGSISTLTIQRTEQRDSAMYRCASSLGPGQNNEQFFGPGTRLTVL.

This clonotype was counted only a few times. The V gene is TRBV15, the J gene TRBJ2-7; 8 bases are shared with TRBD2. The junction had 7 bases not matched to a gene; V was cut back by 0 bases and J by 3 bases. This CDR3 region has 16 residues. Germline-derived CDR1 and CDR2 are LNHNV and YYDKDF (reference sequence). CDR3 coding DNA: TGTGCCACCAGCAGAGATCCCTTGGGGACTAGCTACGAGCAGTACTTC. It translates to CATSRDPLGTSYEQYF.

This clonotype appeared many times. This chain connects TRBV18 to TRBJ1-1; maybe TRBD1 (5 bases). V was pared by 0 bases and J by 12 bases, with 14 bases between. This CDR3 is 13 amino acids long. Germline-derived CDR1 and CDR2 are KGHSH and LQKENI. In DNA form, the CDR3 reads TGTGCCAGCTCACCACCGGGGGTCACCGATACTTTCTTT. The encoded protein is CASSPPGVTDTFF.

The gene calls are TRBV20-1 and TRBJ2-7; a possible D gene is TRBD1 (5 bases). CDR3 length: 14 residues. The V end lost 0 bases, the J end lost 3 bases, and 12 bases lay between the germline ends. Germline-derived CDR1 and CDR2 are DFQATT and SNEGSKA (reference sequence). In DNA form, the CDR3 reads TGCAGTGCTAGAGATACAGGAAATCGCTACGAGCAGTACTTC. Protein: CSARDTGNRYEQYF.

This clonotype was seen ten or more times. The V call is TRBV20-1, the J call TRBJ1-2; no clear D gene. CDR1 and CDR2 from the germline V gene are DFQATT and SNEGSKA (reference sequence). The CDR3 is 12 residues long. Trimming took off 3 bases at V and 6 bases at J, with 11 bases between the two ends. The CDR3 DNA is TGCAGTGCTAGTGACACCTATGATGGCTACACCTTC. Translated: CSASDTYDGYTF.

The V gene is TRBV30, the J gene TRBJ2-5, with a possible D match to TRBD2 (5 bases). Germline V lookup: CDR1 GTSNPN, CDR2 SVGIG (reference sequence). The CDR3 is 14 residues long. Trimming cost V 1 base and J 5 bases, with 14 bases left between them. The CDR3 reads CAWSDRLAGETQYF. For the CDR3, the DNA is TGTGCCTGGAGTGATAGGCTAGCTGGGGAGACCCAGTACTTC.

This chain uses TRBV12-3 or TRBV12-4 with TRBJ2-2, with D perhaps being TRBD1 or TRBD2 (5 bases each). The CDR3 is 17 amino acids. V shed 5 bases and J shed 1 base, with 17 bases lying between them. The CDR3 is CASSRDQRIWNTGELFF. The CDR3 region has the DNA TGTGCCAGCAGTAGGGACCAGAGGATTTGGAACACCGGGGAGCTGTTTTTT.

The genes are TRBV3-1 and TRBJ2-1, with D possibly matching TRBD1 (5 bases). Germline lookup yields CDR1 LGHDT and CDR2 YNNKEL (reference sequence). V dropped 4 bases and J dropped 6 bases, with 19 bases sitting between them. This CDR3 is 16 amino acids long. CDR3 protein: CASSRPTAPYSNEQFF. The CDR3 coding sequence is TGTGCCAGCAGCCGTCCGACAGCGCCTTACTCCAATGAGCAGTTCTTC.

The chain uses TRBV20-1 and TRBJ2-5; 12 nucleotides line up with TRBD2. CDR3 size: 14 residues. With 5 bases clipped from V and 5 bases from J, the junction kept 6 bases outside the gene matches. The germline V gene encodes CDR1 DFQATT and CDR2 SNEGSKA (reference sequence). The CDR3 DNA reads as TGCAGTGCTGCCTCCGGGACTAGCGGGGAGACCCAGTACTTC. This codes for CSAASGTSGETQYF.